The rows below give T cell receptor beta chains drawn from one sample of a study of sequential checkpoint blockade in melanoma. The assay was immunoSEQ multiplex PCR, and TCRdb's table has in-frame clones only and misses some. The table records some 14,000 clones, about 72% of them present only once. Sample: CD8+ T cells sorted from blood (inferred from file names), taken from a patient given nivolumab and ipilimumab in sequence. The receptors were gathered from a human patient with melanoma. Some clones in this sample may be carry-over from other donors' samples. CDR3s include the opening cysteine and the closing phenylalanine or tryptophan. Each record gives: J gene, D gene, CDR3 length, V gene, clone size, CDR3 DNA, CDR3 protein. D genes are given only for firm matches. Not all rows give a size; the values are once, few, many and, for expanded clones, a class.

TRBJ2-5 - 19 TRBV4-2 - TGTGCCAGCAGCCAAGTCCCTAGTGGAGTGTTAGGAGGCCAAGAGACCCAGTACTTC CASSQVPSGVLGGQETQYF
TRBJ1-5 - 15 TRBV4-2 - TGTGCCAGCAGCCAAGTTGGGCAGCGGAATCAGCCCCAGCATTTT CASSQVGQRNQPQHF
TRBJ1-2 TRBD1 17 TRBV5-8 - TGTGCCAGCAGCGGAACCCCGGCCGGGACAGGGGGCTATGGCTACACCTTC CASSGTPAGTGGYGYTF
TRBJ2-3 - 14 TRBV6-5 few TGTGCCAGCAGTTTGTCCCCGGCGGGGGCGGCGCAGTATTTT CASSLSPAGAAQYF
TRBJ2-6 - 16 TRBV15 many TGTGCCACCAGCAGAGATCAGGGCTCTGGGGCCAACGTCCTGACTTTC CATSRDQGSGANVLTF
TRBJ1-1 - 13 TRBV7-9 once TGTGCCAGCAGAGGGAGGAGGGACACTGAAGCTTTCTTT CASRGRRDTEAFF
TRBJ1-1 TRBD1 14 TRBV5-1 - TGCGCCAGCAGCACCGGGACAGCGAACACTGAAGCTTTCTTT CASSTGTANTEAFF
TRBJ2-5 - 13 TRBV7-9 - TGTGCCAGCAGCTTGGGGGCCTTTGGGACCCAGTACTTC CASSLGAFGTQYF
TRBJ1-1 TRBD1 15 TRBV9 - TGTGCCGGCAGCGTAGAGCAAGGGGGCAGCACTGAAGCTTTCTTT CAGSVEQGGSTEAFF
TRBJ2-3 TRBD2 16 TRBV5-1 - TGCGCCAGCAGCTTCGGGCTAGCGGGGACCACAGATACGCAGTATTTT CASSFGLAGTTDTQYF
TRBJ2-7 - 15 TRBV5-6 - TGTGCCAGCAGCCCACGCCGGACTTCCTCTGACGAGCAGTACTTC CASSPRRTSSDEQYF
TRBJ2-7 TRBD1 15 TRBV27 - TGTGCCAGCAGTTATGGGACAGGCCCCTCCTACGAGCAGTACTTC CASSYGTGPSYEQYF
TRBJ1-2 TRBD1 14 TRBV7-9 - TGTGCCAGCAGCAATCAGGGCAGGGGGCGCGGCTACACCTTC CASSNQGRGRGYTF
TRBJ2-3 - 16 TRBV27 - TGTGCCAGCAGTAAGACTCCTCATCCTAGCACAGATACGCAGTATTTT CASSKTPHPSTDTQYF
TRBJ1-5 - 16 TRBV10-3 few TGTGCCATCAGTGAGTCGACGGACAGCCTAATGGAGTCCCAGCATTTT CAISESTDSLMESQHF
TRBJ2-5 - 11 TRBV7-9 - TGTGCCAGCAGCCCCTCGGGGGACCAGTACTTC CASSPSGDQYF
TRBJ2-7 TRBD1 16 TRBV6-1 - TGTGCCAGCAGTGAAGGGGACGGACAGGGGGCCTACGAGCAGTACTTC CASSEGDGQGAYEQYF
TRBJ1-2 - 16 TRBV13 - TGTGCCAGCAGCTTAGGCCTAATGGGCAGGGACTATGGCTACACCTTC CASSLGLMGRDYGYTF
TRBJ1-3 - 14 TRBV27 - TGTGCCAGCAGTTTACAGGCGGGTGGAAACACCATATATTTT CASSLQAGGNTIYF
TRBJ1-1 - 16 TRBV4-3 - TGCGCCAGCAGCCAAGAGCATACAGGTCTGAACACTGAAGCTTTCTTT CASSQEHTGLNTEAFF
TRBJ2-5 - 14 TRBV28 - TGTGCCAGCAGTGCGCGGGACGGACAAGAGACCCAGTACTTC CASSARDGQETQYF
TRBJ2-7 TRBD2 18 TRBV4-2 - TGTGCCAGCAGTGGCTCTAGCGGGGGGGGCCTCGAACGCTACGAGCAGTACTTC CASSGSSGGGLERYEQYF
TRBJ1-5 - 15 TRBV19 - TGTGCCAGTAGTGGCCGGGGAGGTAGCAATCAGCCCCAGCATTTT CASSGRGGSNQPQHF
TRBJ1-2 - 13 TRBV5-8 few TGTGCCAGCAGCGTGCGGGGGGCAGGTGGCTACACCTTC CASSVRGAGGYTF
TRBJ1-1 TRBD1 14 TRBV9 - TGTGCCAGCACGGCAGGGGGAAGGAACACTGAAGCTTTCTTT CASTAGGRNTEAFF
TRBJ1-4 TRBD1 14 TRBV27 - TGTGCCAGCAGTCCGGACAGGGGAAGGGAAAAACTGTTTTTT CASSPDRGREKLFF
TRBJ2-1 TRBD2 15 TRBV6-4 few TGTGCCAGCAGTGAAAAAGCGGGGTCCTACAATGAGCAGTTCTTC CASSEKAGSYNEQFF
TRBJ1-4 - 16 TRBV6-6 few TGTGCCAGCAGTTTTTTCTCAGGGCGAACTAATGAAAAACTGTTTTTT CASSFFSGRTNEKLFF
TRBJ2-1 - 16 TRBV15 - TGTGCCACCAGCAGGCAGGAGGGACAGACAAACAATGAGCAGTTCTTC CATSRQEGQTNNEQFF
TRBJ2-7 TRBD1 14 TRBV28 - TGTGCCAGCAGTTTTGACAGGGTCGGCGACGAGCAGTACTTC CASSFDRVGDEQYF
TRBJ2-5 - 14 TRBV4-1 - TGCGCCAGCAGCACCGGGGGGCCCCTAGGGACCCAGTACTTC CASSTGGPLGTQYF
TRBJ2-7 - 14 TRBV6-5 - TGTGCCAGCACCGTAGCGCCAGTAGCCTACGAGCAGTACTTC CASTVAPVAYEQYF
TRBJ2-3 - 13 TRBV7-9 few TGTGCCAGCAGCCCGCCCGGGTCAGATACGCAGTATTTT CASSPPGSDTQYF
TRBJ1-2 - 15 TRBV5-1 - TGCGCCAGCAGCTTGGAGCAGGGAAATAACTATGGCTACACCTTC CASSLEQGNNYGYTF
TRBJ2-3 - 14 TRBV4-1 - TGCGCCAGCAGCCATGAGGGCCCCACAGATACGCAGTATTTT CASSHEGPTDTQYF
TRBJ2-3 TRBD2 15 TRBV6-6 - TGTGCCAGCAGTTACGCGGGGGGCCTCACAGATACGCAGTATTTT CASSYAGGLTDTQYF
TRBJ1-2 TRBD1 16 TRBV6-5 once TGTGCCAGCAGTTACTCGCGCATACAGGGGGACTATGGCTACACCTTC CASSYSRIQGDYGYTF
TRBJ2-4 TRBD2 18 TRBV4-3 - TGCGCCAGCAGCCAAGTAGTCGGACTAGCGGGGGACCTAAACATTCAGTACTTC CASSQVVGLAGDLNIQYF
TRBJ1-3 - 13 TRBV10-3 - TGTGCCGCTACAGGGACCACTGGAAACACCATATATTTT CAATGTTGNTIYF
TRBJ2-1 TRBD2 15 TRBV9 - TGTGCCAGCAGCGTAGGACTAGCGGGCTACAATGAGCAGTTCTTC CASSVGLAGYNEQFF
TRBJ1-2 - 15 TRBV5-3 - TGTGCCAGAAGCTTGGAGTCGGGGGGCGGCTCTGGCTACACCTTC CARSLESGGGSGYTF
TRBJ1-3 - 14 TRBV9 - TGTGCCAGCAGCCCGAGCGCGGGTCTAAGCACCATATATTTT CASSPSAGLSTIYF
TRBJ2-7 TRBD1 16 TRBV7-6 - TGTGCCAGCAGCTCAGCCGAGACAGGGAAGGGCTACGAGCAGTACTTC CASSSAETGKGYEQYF
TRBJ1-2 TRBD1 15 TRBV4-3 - TGCGCCAGCAGCCAAACCGGGACAGCCAACTATGGCTACACCTTC CASSQTGTANYGYTF
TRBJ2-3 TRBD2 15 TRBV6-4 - TGTGCCAGCAGTGCTAGCGGGGGTGGCACAGATACGCAGTATTTT CASSASGGGTDTQYF
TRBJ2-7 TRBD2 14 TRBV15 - TGTGCCACCAGCAGAGATACTAGCGGCTACGAGCAGTACTTC CATSRDTSGYEQYF
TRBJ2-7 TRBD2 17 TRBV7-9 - TGTGCCAGCAGTTACTCGCAGCGGGGCCAACTCTCCTACGAGCAGTACTTC CASSYSQRGQLSYEQYF
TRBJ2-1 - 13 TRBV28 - TGTGCCAGCAGTCCACTTACAGGGTATGAGCAGTTCTTC CASSPLTGYEQFF